In its sample, the clone carrying this TCR beta chain was seen once. These data originate in a study of T cells in Graves' hyperthyroidism and ophthalmopathy. Trimming cost V 1 base and J 5 bases, with 11 bases left between them. CDR3 size: 13 residues. The V gene's germline CDR1 is DFQATT and CDR2 SNEGSKA (reference sequence). TCR beta CDR3 sequences were amplified from RNA transcripts. Initially, a first-round RT-PCR of the TCR CDR3 employed the HTBI primer set. TCRdb reanalysed the multiplex PCR reads using MiXCR and keeps one entry per CDR3 protein. The sample has 300,000 to 450,000 distinct CDR3 sequences; more than 12% are singletons.

This TCR derives from a woman aged 25 to 39 with Graves' ophthalmopathy. Sequenced input: blood. The chain has TRBV20-1 and TRBJ2-5; a possible D gene is TRBD2 (6 bases). CDR3 residues: CSARVGGRETQYF. CDR3 DNA: TGCAGTGCTAGAGTGGGGGGTCGCGAGACCCAGTACTTC.